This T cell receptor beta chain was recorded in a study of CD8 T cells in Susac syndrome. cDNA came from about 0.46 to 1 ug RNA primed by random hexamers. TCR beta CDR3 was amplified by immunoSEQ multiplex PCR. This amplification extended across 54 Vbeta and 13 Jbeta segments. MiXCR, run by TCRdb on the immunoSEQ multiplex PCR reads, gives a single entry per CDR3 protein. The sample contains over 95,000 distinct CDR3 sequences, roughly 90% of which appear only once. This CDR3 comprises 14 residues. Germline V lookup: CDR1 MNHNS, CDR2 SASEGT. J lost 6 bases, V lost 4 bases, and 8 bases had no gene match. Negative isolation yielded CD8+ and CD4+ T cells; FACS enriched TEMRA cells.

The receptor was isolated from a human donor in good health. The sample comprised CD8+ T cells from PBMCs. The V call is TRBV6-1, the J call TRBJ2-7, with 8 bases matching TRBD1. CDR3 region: CASSATGDKGEQYF. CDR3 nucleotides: TGTGCCAGCAGTGCGACAGGGGATAAGGGCGAGCAGTACTTC.